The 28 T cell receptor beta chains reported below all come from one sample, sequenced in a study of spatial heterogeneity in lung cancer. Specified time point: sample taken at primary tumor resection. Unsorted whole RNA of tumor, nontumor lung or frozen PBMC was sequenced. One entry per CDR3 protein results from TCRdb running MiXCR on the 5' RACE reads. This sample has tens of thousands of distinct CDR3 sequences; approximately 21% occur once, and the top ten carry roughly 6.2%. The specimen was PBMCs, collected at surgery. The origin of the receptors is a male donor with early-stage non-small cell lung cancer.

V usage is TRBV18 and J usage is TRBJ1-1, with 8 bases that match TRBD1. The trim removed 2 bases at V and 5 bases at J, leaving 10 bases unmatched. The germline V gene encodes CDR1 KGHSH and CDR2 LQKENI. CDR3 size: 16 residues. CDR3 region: CASSPRATGEGTEAFF. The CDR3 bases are TGTGCCAGCTCACCAAGAGCGACAGGGGAAGGTACTGAAGCTTTCTTT.

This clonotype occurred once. The CDR3 DNA follows: TGTGCCAGCTCACCACCGGGACAGGACACTGAAGCTTTCTTT. The encoded protein is CASSPPGQDTEAFF. The chain is built from TRBV18 and TRBJ1-1, with 8 bases that match TRBD1. CDR3 size: 14 residues. J lost 3 bases, V lost 0 bases, and 0 bases had no gene match. Germline V CDR1 and CDR2: KGHSH, LQKENI.

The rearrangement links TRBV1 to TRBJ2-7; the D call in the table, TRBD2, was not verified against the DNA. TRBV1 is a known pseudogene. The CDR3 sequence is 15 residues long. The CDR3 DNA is TGCACCAGCAGCCAAAGGGGACTAGCGAGGTACGAGCAGTACTTC. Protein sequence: CTSSQRGLARYEQYF.

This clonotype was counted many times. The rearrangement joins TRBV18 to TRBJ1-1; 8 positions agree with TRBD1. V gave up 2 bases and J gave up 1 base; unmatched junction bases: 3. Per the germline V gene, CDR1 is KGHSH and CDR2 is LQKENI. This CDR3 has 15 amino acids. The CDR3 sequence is CASSPGQGANTEAFF. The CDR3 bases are TGTGCCAGCTCACCAGGGCAGGGGGCGAACACTGAAGCTTTCTTT.

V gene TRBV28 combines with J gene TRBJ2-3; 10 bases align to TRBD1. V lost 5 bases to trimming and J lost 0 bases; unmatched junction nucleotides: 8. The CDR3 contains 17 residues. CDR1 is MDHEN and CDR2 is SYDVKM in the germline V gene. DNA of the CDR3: TGTGCCAGCAGTCCCGGGACAGGGGTTTCTAGCACAGATACGCAGTATTTT. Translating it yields CASSPGTGVSSTDTQYF.

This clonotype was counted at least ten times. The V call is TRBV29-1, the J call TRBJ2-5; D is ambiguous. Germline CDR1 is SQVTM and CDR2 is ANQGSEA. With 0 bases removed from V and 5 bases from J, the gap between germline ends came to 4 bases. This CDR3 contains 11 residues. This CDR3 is CSVEDMETQYF. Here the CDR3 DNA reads TGCAGCGTTGAAGATATGGAGACCCAGTACTTC.

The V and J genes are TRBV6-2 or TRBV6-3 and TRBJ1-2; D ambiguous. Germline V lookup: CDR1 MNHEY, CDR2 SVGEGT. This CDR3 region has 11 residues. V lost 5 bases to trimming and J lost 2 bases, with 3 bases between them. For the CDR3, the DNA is TGTGCCAGCAGTGAAAACTATGGCTACACCTTC. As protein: CASSENYGYTF.

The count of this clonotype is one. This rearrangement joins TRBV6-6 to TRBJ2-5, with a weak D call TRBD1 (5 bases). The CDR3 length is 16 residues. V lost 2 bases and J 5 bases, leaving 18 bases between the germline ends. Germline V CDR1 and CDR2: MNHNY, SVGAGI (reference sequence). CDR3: CASSYRGTQVWETQYF. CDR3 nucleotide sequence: TGTGCCAGCAGTTACAGGGGAACCCAAGTGTGGGAGACCCAGTACTTC.

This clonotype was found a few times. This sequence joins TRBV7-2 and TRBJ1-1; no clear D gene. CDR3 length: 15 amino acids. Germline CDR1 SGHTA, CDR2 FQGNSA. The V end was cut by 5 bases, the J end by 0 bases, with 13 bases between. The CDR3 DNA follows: TGTGCCAGCAGCATTCGAGAGGGCATGAACACTGAAGCTTTCTTT. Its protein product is CASSIREGMNTEAFF.

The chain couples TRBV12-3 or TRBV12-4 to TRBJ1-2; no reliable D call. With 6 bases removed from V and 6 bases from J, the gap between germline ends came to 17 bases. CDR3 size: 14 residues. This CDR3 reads CASSPRRQSNGYTF. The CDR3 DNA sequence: TGTGCCAGCAGCCCAAGGAGGCAGAGCAATGGCTACACCTTC.

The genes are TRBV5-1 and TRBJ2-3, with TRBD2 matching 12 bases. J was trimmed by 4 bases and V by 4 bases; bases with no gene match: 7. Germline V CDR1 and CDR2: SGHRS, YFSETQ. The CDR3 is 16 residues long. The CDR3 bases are TGCGCCAGCAGCACCGGGACTAGCGGGCCCCCAGATACGCAGTATTTT. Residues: CASSTGTSGPPDTQYF.

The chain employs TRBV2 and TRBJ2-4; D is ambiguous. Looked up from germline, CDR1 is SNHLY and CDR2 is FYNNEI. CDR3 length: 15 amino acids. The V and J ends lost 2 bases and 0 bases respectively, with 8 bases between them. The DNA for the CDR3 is TGTGCCAGCAGTGAACTCGGATTAGCCAAAAACATTCAGTACTTC. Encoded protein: CASSELGLAKNIQYF.

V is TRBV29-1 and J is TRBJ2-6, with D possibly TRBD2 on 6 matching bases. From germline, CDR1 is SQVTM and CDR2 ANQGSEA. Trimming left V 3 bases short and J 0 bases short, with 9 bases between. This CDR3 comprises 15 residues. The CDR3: CSVERDPSGANVLTF. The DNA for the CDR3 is TGCAGCGTTGAGCGGGACCCCTCTGGGGCCAACGTCCTGACTTTC. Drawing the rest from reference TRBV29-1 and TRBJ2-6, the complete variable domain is SAVISQKPSRDICQRGTSLTIQCQVDSQVTMMFWYRQQPGQSLTLIATANQGSEATYESGFVIDKFPISRPNLTFSTLTVSNMSPEDSSIYLCSVERDPSGANVLTFGAGSRLTVL.

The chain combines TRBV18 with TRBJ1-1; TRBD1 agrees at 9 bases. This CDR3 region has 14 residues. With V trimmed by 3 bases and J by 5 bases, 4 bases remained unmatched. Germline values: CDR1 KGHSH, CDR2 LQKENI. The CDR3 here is CASSPGTGRTEAFF. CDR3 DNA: TGTGCCAGCTCACCCGGGACAGGGAGGACTGAAGCTTTCTTT.

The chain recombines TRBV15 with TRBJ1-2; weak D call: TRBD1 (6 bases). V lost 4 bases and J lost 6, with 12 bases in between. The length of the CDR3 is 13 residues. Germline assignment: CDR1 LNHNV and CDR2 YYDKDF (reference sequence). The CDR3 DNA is TGTGCCACCAGCAAAGACAGGAGGAATGGCTACACCTTC. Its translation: CATSKDRRNGYTF.

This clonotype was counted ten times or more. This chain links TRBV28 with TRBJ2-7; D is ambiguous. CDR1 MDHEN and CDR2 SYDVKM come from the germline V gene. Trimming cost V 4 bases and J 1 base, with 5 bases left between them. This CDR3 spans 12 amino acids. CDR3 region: CASSSHSYEQYF. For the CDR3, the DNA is TGTGCCAGCAGTTCCCATTCCTACGAGCAGTACTTC.

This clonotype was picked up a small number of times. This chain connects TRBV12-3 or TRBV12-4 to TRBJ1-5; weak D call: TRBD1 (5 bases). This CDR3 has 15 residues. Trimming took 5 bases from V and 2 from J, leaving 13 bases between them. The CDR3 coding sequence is TGTGCCAGCAGTCTGGGGGTGGGTGGCAATCAGCCCCAGCATTTT. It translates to CASSLGVGGNQPQHF.

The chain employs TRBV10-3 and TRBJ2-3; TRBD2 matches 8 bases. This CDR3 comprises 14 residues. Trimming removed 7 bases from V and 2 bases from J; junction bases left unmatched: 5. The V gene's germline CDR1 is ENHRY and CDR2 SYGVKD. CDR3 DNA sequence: TGTGCCATCAAGGAAGCGGGGGACACAGATACGCAGTATTTT. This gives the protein CAIKEAGDTDTQYF.

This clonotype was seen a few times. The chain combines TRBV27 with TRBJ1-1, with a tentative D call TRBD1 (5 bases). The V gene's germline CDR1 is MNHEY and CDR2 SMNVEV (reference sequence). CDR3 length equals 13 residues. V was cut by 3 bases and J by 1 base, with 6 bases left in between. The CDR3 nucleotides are TGTGCCAGCAGTTTTCAGGGGAACACTGAAGCTTTCTTT. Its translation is CASSFQGNTEAFF.

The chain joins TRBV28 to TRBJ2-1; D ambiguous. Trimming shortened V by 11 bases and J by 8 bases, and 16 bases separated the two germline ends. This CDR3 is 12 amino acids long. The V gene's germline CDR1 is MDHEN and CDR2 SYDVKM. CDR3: CAAAGSLDEQFF. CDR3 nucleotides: TGTGCCGCAGCTGGTTCATTGGATGAGCAGTTCTTC.

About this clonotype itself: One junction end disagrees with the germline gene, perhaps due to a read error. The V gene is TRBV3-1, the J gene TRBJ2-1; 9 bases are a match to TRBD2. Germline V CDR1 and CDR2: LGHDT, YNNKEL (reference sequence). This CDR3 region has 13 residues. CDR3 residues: CASSLSGSDLLIF. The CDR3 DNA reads TGTGCCAGCAGCCTTAGCGGGAGCGACCTTTTAATCTTC.

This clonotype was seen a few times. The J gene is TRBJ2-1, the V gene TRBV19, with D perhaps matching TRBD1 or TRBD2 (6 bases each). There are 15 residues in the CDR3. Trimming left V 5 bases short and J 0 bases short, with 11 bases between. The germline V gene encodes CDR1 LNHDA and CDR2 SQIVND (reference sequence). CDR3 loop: CASSLEGGSYNEQFF. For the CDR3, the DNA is TGTGCCAGTAGTCTGGAGGGGGGCTCCTACAATGAGCAGTTCTTC.

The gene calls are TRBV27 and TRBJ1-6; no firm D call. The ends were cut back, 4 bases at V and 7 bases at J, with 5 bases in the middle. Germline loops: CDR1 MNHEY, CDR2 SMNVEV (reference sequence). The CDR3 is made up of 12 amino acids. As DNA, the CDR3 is TGTGCCAGCAGTTACCCGAATTCACCCCTCCACTTT. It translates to CASSYPNSPLHF.

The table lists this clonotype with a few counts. The CDR3 bases are TGCAGCGTTGAAAGGCAAGAGACCCAGTACTTC. Protein sequence: CSVERQETQYF. V and J are TRBV29-1 and TRBJ2-5; D is undetermined. CDR1 is SQVTM and CDR2 is ANQGSEA in the germline V gene. CDR3 length: 11 residues. Trimming cost V 2 bases and J 2 bases, with 3 bases left between them.

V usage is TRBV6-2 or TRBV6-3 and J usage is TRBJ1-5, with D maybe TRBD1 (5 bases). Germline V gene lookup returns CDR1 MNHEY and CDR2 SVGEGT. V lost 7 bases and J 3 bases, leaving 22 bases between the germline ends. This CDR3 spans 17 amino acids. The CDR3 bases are TGTGCCAGCACTAATATCCTTGGCGGGGGACCCAATCAGCCCCAGCATTTT. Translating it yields CASTNILGGGPNQPQHF.

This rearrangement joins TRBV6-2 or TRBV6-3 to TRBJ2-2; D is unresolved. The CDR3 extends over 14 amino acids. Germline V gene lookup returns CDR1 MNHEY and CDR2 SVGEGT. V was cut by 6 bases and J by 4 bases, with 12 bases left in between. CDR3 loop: CASRTGTATGELFF. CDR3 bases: TGTGCCAGCAGGACGGGCACCGCCACCGGGGAGCTGTTTTTT.

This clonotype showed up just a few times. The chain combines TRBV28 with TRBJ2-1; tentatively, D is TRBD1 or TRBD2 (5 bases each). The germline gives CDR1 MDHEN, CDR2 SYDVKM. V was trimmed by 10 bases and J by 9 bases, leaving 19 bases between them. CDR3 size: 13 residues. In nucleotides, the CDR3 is TGTGCCACCAGAGGGGCCGCGTTGAGTGAGCAGTTCTTC. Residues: CATRGAALSEQFF.

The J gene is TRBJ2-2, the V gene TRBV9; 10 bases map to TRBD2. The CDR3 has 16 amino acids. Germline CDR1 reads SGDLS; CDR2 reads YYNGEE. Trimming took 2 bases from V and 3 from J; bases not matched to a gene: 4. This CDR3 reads CASSVLAGVDTGELFF. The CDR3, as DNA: TGTGCCAGCAGCGTTCTAGCGGGAGTGGACACCGGGGAGCTGTTTTTT.